These 25 T cell receptor beta chains originate from one sample sequenced in a study of T cells in tuberculosis. Only in-frame clones appear in the TCRdb table, and some are missing; sequencing was by immunoSEQ multiplex PCR. The sample has 20,000 to 25,000 clones, more than 90% seen once. The sequencing input was PBMCs. Receptor source: a donor between 10 and 35 years old with latent tuberculosis or without tuberculosis infection. Some clones in this sample may be carry-over from other donors' samples.

J is TRBJ1-5 and V is TRBV7-2, with TRBD1 matching 7 bases. Germline V gene sequence: CDR1 SGHTA, CDR2 FQGNSA. With 2 bases clipped from V and 9 bases from J, the junction kept 10 bases outside the gene matches. This CDR3 comprises 15 residues. Here the CDR3 reads CASSLLTGTDGPQHF. CDR3 DNA sequence: TGTGCCAGCAGCTTACTGACCGGGACAGATGGGCCCCAGCATTTT. The variable domain in full, with the rest retrieved from reference TRBV7-2 and TRBJ1-5, is GAGVSQSPSNKVTEKGKDVELRCDPISGHTALYWYRQSLGQGLEFLIYFQGNSAPDKSGLPSDRFSAERTGGSVSTLTIQRTQQEDSAVYLCASSLLTGTDGPQHFGDGTRLSIL.

The chain employs TRBV18 and TRBJ1-6; D might be TRBD1 (6 bases). Trimming stripped 1 base from V and 6 bases from J, with 10 bases between. Germline loops: CDR1 KGHSH, CDR2 LQKENI. The CDR3 extends over 15 amino acids. This chain's CDR3 is CASSPLDRSNSPLHF. The CDR3 DNA sequence: TGTGCCAGCTCACCACTCGACAGGAGTAATTCACCCCTCCACTTT.

This sequence joins TRBV7-6 and TRBJ1-1; 8 bases map to TRBD1. The CDR3 totals 14 residues. V lost 5 bases, J lost 7 bases, and 9 bases stayed unmatched. Per the germline V gene, CDR1 is SGHVS and CDR2 is FNYEAQ. CDR3 nucleotides: TGTGCCAGCAGCCCACAGGGGGGAAGAGGTGAAGCTTTCTTT. Translated: CASSPQGGRGEAFF.

The rearrangement joins TRBV6-5 to TRBJ2-7; perhaps TRBD1 as D (7 bases). Trimming took off 5 bases at V and 3 bases at J, with 17 bases between the two ends. The CDR3 sequence is 15 residues long. CDR1 is MNHEY, CDR2 SVGAGI, per germline. CDR3 in amino acids: CASSPQGGSLYEQYF. CDR3 in DNA: TGTGCCAGCAGTCCCCAGGGGGGCTCCCTCTACGAGCAGTACTTC.

The V gene is TRBV19, the J gene TRBJ2-4, with D possibly matching TRBD2 (5 bases). The germline V gene has CDR1 LNHDA and CDR2 SQIVND (reference sequence). This CDR3 comprises 12 residues. Trimming pared 9 bases from V and 7 bases from J, leaving 13 bases between. The CDR3 bases are TGTGCCAGCCAAAGCCCGGGGAACATTCAGTACTTC. It translates to CASQSPGNIQYF.

The rearrangement links TRBV9 to TRBJ2-2, with D hard to call. The ends were cut back, 0 bases at V and 3 bases at J, with 6 bases in the middle. The CDR3 extends over 14 amino acids. The germline V gene has CDR1 SGDLS and CDR2 YYNGEE. This CDR3 reads CASSVASYTGELFF. The CDR3 DNA reads TGTGCCAGCAGCGTAGCGTCGTACACCGGGGAGCTGTTTTTT.

This rearrangement joins TRBV4-2 to TRBJ1-5; possibly TRBD1 for D (5 bases). Germline V gene lookup returns CDR1 LGHNA and CDR2 YNFKEQ. This CDR3 region has 16 residues. V lost 1 base and J 5 bases, leaving 15 bases between the germline ends. CDR3 nucleotides: TGTGCCAGCAGCCAAGGAGGGGAGGGGAGGGATCAGCCCCAGCATTTT. Protein: CASSQGGEGRDQPQHF.

The chain combines TRBV30 with TRBJ2-3; D perhaps matches TRBD2 (7 bases). The V and J ends lost 4 bases and 1 base respectively, with 21 bases between them. The CDR3 loop spans 17 amino acids. CDR1 is GTSNPN, CDR2 SVGIG, per germline (reference sequence). CDR3 residues: CAWTPRGGGAGTDTQYF. The CDR3, as DNA: TGTGCCTGGACCCCTCGGGGAGGGGGGGCCGGCACAGATACGCAGTATTTT.

The V call is TRBV5-6, the J call TRBJ1-4; D not resolved. Trimming cost V 3 bases and J 4 bases, with 4 bases left between them. The CDR3 loop spans 12 amino acids. Germline values: CDR1 SGHDT, CDR2 YYEEEE. As DNA, the CDR3 is TGTGCCAGCAGCTCCGTTAATGAAAAACTGTTTTTT. It codes for CASSSVNEKLFF.

This chain uses TRBV2 with TRBJ1-1; D may be TRBD1 (6 bases). There are 16 residues in the CDR3. V was clipped by 5 bases and J by 10 bases, with 26 bases between them. Germline CDR1 is SNHLY and CDR2 is FYNNEI. The CDR3 is CASSKLEGGPVFGAFF. For the CDR3, the DNA is TGTGCCAGCAGTAAACTCGAGGGGGGGCCTGTTTTCGGAGCTTTCTTT.

The chain links TRBV10-3 to TRBJ1-6; D not certain. CDR3 length: 16 amino acids. In germline, CDR1 is ENHRY, CDR2 SYGVKD. Trimming removed 6 bases from V and 7 bases from J, with 19 bases in between. The chain's CDR3 is CAIRSGGVVGNSPLHF. CDR3 DNA: TGTGCCATCAGAAGCGGCGGGGTAGTGGGAAATTCACCCCTCCACTTT.

The J gene is TRBJ2-3, the V gene TRBV27; 10 bases map to TRBD2. Germline V CDR1 and CDR2: MNHEY, SMNVEV (reference sequence). The CDR3 covers 12 residues. Germline trimming cut 5 bases from V and 10 bases from J; bases unmatched to any gene: 3. The CDR3, as DNA: TGTGCCAGCAGTCCGGGGACTAGCGCGCAGTATTTT. It encodes CASSPGTSAQYF.

This chain links TRBV5-1 with TRBJ2-7; D unclear. V lost 2 bases and J lost 1, with 7 bases in between. The CDR3 totals 13 residues. Germline loops: CDR1 SGHRS, CDR2 YFSETQ. The CDR3 DNA sequence: TGCGCCAGCAGCTTAGTACGGTCCTACGAGCAGTACTTC. It specifies CASSLVRSYEQYF. The entire variable domain, with the rest obtained from reference TRBV5-1 and TRBJ2-7, is as follows: KAGVTQTPRYLIKTRGQQVTLSCSPISGHRSVSWYQQTPGQGLQFLFEYFSETQRNKGNFPGRFSGRQFSNSRSEMNVSTLELGDSALYLCASSLVRSYEQYFGPGTRLTVT.

The rearrangement joins TRBV6-5 to TRBJ1-5, with 8 bases matching TRBD1. The CDR3 extends over 14 amino acids. V trimming: 6 bases; J trimming: 4 bases; junction bases outside the gene matches: 5. Germline V gene data show CDR1 as MNHEY and CDR2 as SVGAGI. The CDR3: CASRRGQGNQPQHF. In nucleotides, the CDR3 is TGTGCCAGCAGGAGAGGACAGGGAAATCAGCCCCAGCATTTT.

V is TRBV6-5 and J is TRBJ1-5; D is unresolved. V shed 6 bases and J shed 2 bases, with 5 bases lying between them. Germline CDR1 and CDR2: MNHEY and SVGAGI. The CDR3 has 12 residues. CDR3 loop: CASRRGNQPQHF. The CDR3 coding sequence is TGTGCCAGCAGACGAGGCAATCAGCCCCAGCATTTT.

The gene calls are TRBV5-1 and TRBJ1-4, with a tentative D call TRBD1 (6 bases). Germline CDR1 SGHRS, CDR2 YFSETQ. Trimming shortened V by 2 bases and J by 2 bases, and 10 bases separated the two germline ends. The CDR3 has 15 amino acids. This chain's CDR3 is CASSFRDTTNEKLFF. CDR3 coding DNA: TGCGCCAGCAGCTTCCGGGACACCACTAATGAAAAACTGTTTTTT.

The chain uses TRBV6-1 and TRBJ2-7; 10 nucleotides agree with TRBD1. Germline lookup yields CDR1 MNHNS and CDR2 SASEGT. This CDR3 is 16 amino acids long. J gave up 3 bases and V 1 base, and 6 bases lay outside the gene matches. CDR3 bases: TGTGCCAGCAGTGAAGAGGAGGACAGGGGGGTCTACGAGCAGTACTTC. Translated, it gives CASSEEEDRGVYEQYF.

This clone was detected a few times. The chain is built from TRBV2 and TRBJ2-4, with TRBD1 matching over 12 bases. The CDR3 runs 17 residues. Trimming took 1 base from V and 2 from J; bases not matched to a gene: 3. The V gene's germline CDR1 is SNHLY and CDR2 FYNNEI. The CDR3 DNA is TGTGCCAGCAGTGAAGTCGGGACAGGGGGCCCCAAAAACATTCAGTACTTC. This sequence encodes CASSEVGTGGPKNIQYF.

This clone was observed a few times. This chain joins TRBV6-5 and TRBJ1-2; TRBD1 is a possible D gene (6 bases). Germline values: CDR1 MNHEY, CDR2 SVGAGI. The germline V and J ends were trimmed by 6 bases and 7 bases, with 15 bases remaining between them. The CDR3 extends over 13 amino acids. Written as DNA, the CDR3 is TGTGCCAGCAGGCCCACAGGGCTCCCTGGCTACACCTTC. Translation gives CASRPTGLPGYTF.

This rearrangement joins TRBV10-2 to TRBJ1-1, with 10 bases that match TRBD1. The V and J ends lost 7 bases and 3 bases, in that order; junction bases with no gene match: 8. CDR1 and CDR2 (germline): WSHSY, SAAADI. The CDR3 has 15 residues. The CDR3 DNA reads as TGCGCCAGCACCGTAAGACAGGGGGCGGACACTGAAGCTTTCTTT. It is translated as CASTVRQGADTEAFF.

The gene calls are TRBV5-1 and TRBJ2-1; TRBD1 might be the D (6 bases). This CDR3 is built from 17 residues. With 6 bases removed from V and 5 bases from J, the gap between germline ends came to 24 bases. From germline, CDR1 is SGHRS and CDR2 YFSETQ. The CDR3: CASKVAYRAPYNNEQFF. In DNA, the CDR3 is TGCGCCAGCAAGGTAGCCTACAGGGCGCCGTATAACAATGAGCAGTTCTTC.

The chain joins TRBV10-3 to TRBJ2-7; D is possibly TRBD1 (5 bases). CDR3 size: 13 residues. CDR1 and CDR2 (germline): ENHRY, SYGVKD. V gave up 5 bases and J gave up 2 bases, with 10 bases separating them. CDR3 DNA: TGTGCCATCAGTTCCACAGGTACCTACGAGCAGTACTTC. Residues: CAISSTGTYEQYF.

This clone was counted only a few times. The chain uses TRBV7-6 and TRBJ2-7, with TRBD1 as a possible D gene (5 bases). The CDR3 runs 13 residues. In germline, CDR1 is SGHVS, CDR2 FNYEAQ. Trimming stripped 5 bases from V and 4 bases from J, with 12 bases between. DNA of the CDR3: TGTGCCAGCAGCCCAGGGTCCGTATACGAGCAGTACTTC. Its protein is CASSPGSVYEQYF.

This clone was observed a single time. V usage is TRBV6-5 and J usage is TRBJ2-1; maybe TRBD2 (5 bases). Trimming shortened V by 0 bases and J by 15 bases, and 15 bases separated the two germline ends. CDR1 is MNHEY, CDR2 SVGAGI, per germline. This CDR3 is built from 13 residues. CDR3 DNA sequence: TGTGCCAGCAGTTACTCCGCCGGGCAGGCGGGGTTCTTC. Translation gives CASSYSAGQAGFF.

The count of this clone is one. The chain recombines TRBV6-5 with TRBJ1-1; 7 bases are shared with TRBD1. V lost 6 bases and J lost 1; bases outside the gene matches: 5. The CDR3 runs to 14 residues. Germline V gene sequence: CDR1 MNHEY, CDR2 SVGAGI. CDR3 in amino acids: CASRRTGQNTEAFF. The CDR3 bases are TGTGCCAGCAGGCGGACAGGACAGAACACTGAAGCTTTCTTT.